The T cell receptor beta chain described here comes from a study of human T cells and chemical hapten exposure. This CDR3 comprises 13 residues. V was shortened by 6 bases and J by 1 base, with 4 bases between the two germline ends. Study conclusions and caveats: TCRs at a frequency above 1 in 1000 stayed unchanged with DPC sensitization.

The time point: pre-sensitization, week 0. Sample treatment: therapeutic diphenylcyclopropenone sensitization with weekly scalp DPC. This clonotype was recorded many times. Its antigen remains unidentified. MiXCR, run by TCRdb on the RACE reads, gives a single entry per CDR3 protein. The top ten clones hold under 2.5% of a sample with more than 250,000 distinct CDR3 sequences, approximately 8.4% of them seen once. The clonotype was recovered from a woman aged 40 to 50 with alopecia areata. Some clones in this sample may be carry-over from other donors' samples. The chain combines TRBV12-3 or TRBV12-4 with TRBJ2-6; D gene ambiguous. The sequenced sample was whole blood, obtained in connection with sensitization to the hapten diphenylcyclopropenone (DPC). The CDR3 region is CASSHSGANVLTF. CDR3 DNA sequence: TGTGCCAGCAGCCATTCTGGGGCCAACGTCCTGACTTTC.